The 8 T cell receptor beta chains below come from one sample, sequenced in a study of spatial heterogeneity in lung cancer. The time point denotes: sample taken at primary tumor resection. Unsorted whole RNA of tumor, nontumor lung or frozen PBMC was sequenced. Using its own MiXCR run on the 5' RACE reads, TCRdb lists one record per CDR3 protein. The table shows roughly 10,000 distinct CDR3 sequences, with roughly 3.5% occurring only once. The specimen comprised PBMCs, sampled at surgery. These receptors were obtained from a female donor with early-stage non-small cell lung cancer.

This clonotype occurred many times. The size of this beta chain means little, since it is a stray read in a library made for alpha chains. V is TRBV4-2 and J is TRBJ1-4; D gene unclear. Trimming stripped 0 bases from V and 6 bases from J, with 11 bases between. CDR3 length: 15 amino acids. CDR1 is LGHNA, CDR2 YNFKEQ, per germline. This chain's CDR3 is CASSQEAAVDEKLFF. The CDR3 DNA reads as TGTGCCAGCAGCCAAGAGGCGGCGGTGGATGAAAAACTGTTTTTT.

This clonotype was found a few times. Because this beta chain is a stray read in a library intended to capture alpha chains, its abundance should not be given much weight. The rearrangement links TRBV5-4 to TRBJ2-2, with D perhaps matching TRBD1 (6 bases). The CDR3 runs to 15 residues. CDR1 SGHNT and CDR2 YYREEE come from the germline V gene (reference sequence). V was shortened by 1 base and J by 1 base, with 8 bases between the two germline ends. CDR3: CASSLKGVNTGELFF. The DNA for the CDR3 is TGTGCCAGCAGCTTGAAGGGGGTGAACACCGGGGAGCTGTTTTTT.

This clonotype was recorded many times. This beta chain lies outside the target of a library built for alpha chains; its clone size means little. The chain couples TRBV7-9 to TRBJ2-5; a possible D gene is TRBD1 (6 bases). The ends were cut back, 5 bases at V and 0 bases at J, with 13 bases in the middle. This CDR3 contains 15 residues. Germline values: CDR1 SEHNR, CDR2 FQNEAQ (reference sequence). The CDR3 nucleotides are TGTGCCAGCAGCCCGCTGGACAGAAACCAAGAGACCCAGTACTTC. This encodes CASSPLDRNQETQYF.

In its sample, this clonotype was seen a few times. Found in a library prepared for alpha chains, this beta chain is an off-target read, and its abundance has little meaning. This chain links TRBV6-2 or TRBV6-3 with TRBJ2-1; TRBD2 aligns across 11 bases. The CDR3 length is 18 residues. J was trimmed by 7 bases and V by 2 bases; bases with no gene match: 13. CDR1 is MNHEY, CDR2 SVGEGT, per germline. The CDR3 sequence: CASSYVLAGGPALNEQFF. The CDR3 DNA reads as TGTGCCAGCAGTTACGTATTAGCGGGGGGGCCGGCACTGAATGAGCAGTTCTTC.

In regard to this clonotype: Because this beta chain is a stray read in a library intended to capture alpha chains, its abundance should not be given much weight. CDR3 sequence (DNA): TGTGCCAGCAGCTTACTAGCGGGGGGGCCCGAGGAGCAGTACTTC. Translated: CASSLLAGGPEEQYF. The chain joins TRBV7-2 to TRBJ2-7; 12 positions match TRBD2. Looked up from germline, CDR1 is SGHTA and CDR2 is FQGNSA. V lost 2 bases and J lost 7; bases outside the gene matches: 6. CDR3 length: 15 amino acids.

Ten or more counts support this clonotype. Little can be read into the size of this beta chain, an off-target read in a library designed for alpha chains. V is TRBV7-8 and J is TRBJ1-4; possible D gene TRBD1, 6 bases. This CDR3 contains 14 residues. V was clipped by 3 bases and J by 5 bases, with 10 bases between them. The germline V gene encodes CDR1 SGHVS and CDR2 FQNEAQ. CDR3 region: CASSLGAGNEKLFF. The CDR3 DNA sequence: TGTGCCAGCAGCTTGGGGGCGGGAAATGAAAAACTGTTTTTT.

This clonotype came up many times. Little can be read into the size of this beta chain, an off-target read in a library designed for alpha chains. The chain combines TRBV14 with TRBJ1-2; D is unresolved. The length of the CDR3 is 13 residues. V lost 0 bases and J lost 8, with 10 bases in between. The germline CDR1 and CDR2 sequences are SGHDN and FVKESK. The CDR3 loop reads CASSQDVGVGYTF. The DNA of the CDR3 is TGTGCCAGCAGCCAAGATGTGGGAGTGGGCTACACCTTC.

As for this clonotype: This beta chain is an off-target read within a library intended for alpha chains, so its frequency means little. This sequence joins TRBV5-4 and TRBJ2-2, with a possible D match to TRBD1 (6 bases). In germline, CDR1 is SGHNT, CDR2 YYREEE (reference sequence). The CDR3 covers 14 residues. The ends were cut back, 2 bases at V and 4 bases at J, with 9 bases in the middle. This CDR3 reads CASSFYRATGELFF. The CDR3 DNA follows: TGTGCCAGCAGCTTTTACAGGGCCACCGGGGAGCTGTTTTTT.